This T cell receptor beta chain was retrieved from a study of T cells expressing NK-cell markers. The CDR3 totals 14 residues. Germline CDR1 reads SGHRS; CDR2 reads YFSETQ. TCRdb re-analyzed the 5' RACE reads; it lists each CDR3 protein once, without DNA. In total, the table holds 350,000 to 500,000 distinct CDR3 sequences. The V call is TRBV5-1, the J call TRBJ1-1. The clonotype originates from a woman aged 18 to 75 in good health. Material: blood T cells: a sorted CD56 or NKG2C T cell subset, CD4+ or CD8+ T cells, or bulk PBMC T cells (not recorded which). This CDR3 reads CASRTAGPNTEAFF.